These T cell receptor beta chains were read from a single sample in a study of blood T cell repertoires in COVID-19. Assay: immunoSEQ multiplex PCR; the TCRdb copy retains only in-frame clones and omits some. The sample lists roughly 340,000 clones; more than 70% were seen once. Sequences were obtained from peripheral blood. These receptors all stem from a woman under 40 with COVID-19, enrolled during active disease. Both conserved end residues are part of each CDR3. Fields, in order: J gene, V gene, D gene, clone size, CDR3 DNA, CDR3 protein. A D gene is named only where the DNA matches it firmly. Clone size is given for some rows only: seen once, a few or many times, or a class if the clone is expanded.

j_call: TRBJ2-6
v_call: TRBV18
d_call: NA
clone_size: few
cdr3_nt: TGTGCCAGCTCACCTCAACACTCTGGGGCCAACGTCCTGACTTTC
cdr3_aa: CASSPQHSGANVLTF

j_call: TRBJ2-1
v_call: TRBV5-6
d_call: NA
clone_size: NA
cdr3_nt: TGTGCCAGCAGCTTGGGTCTCGGAGGGATCTCCTACAATGAGCAGTTCTTC
cdr3_aa: CASSLGLGGISYNEQFF

j_call: TRBJ1-1
v_call: TRBV11-2
d_call: NA
clone_size: NA
cdr3_nt: TGTGCCAGCAGCCCCCCTCCCGCAGGGAACACTGAAGCTTTCTTT
cdr3_aa: CASSPPPAGNTEAFF

j_call: TRBJ2-1
v_call: TRBV6-2/TRBV6-3
d_call: TRBD2
clone_size: NA
cdr3_nt: TGTGCCAGCAGTGAGCAAGCGGGAGTCTACAATGAGCAGTTCTTC
cdr3_aa: CASSEQAGVYNEQFF

j_call: TRBJ2-7
v_call: TRBV5-6
d_call: TRBD1
clone_size: NA
cdr3_nt: TGTGCCAGCAGCCCAAGACAGGGCCCCTACGAGCAGTACTTC
cdr3_aa: CASSPRQGPYEQYF

j_call: TRBJ2-1
v_call: TRBV7-7
d_call: NA
clone_size: NA
cdr3_nt: TGTGCTAGCAGCTTAACAGGGAGCTCCTACAATGAGCAGTTCTTC
cdr3_aa: CASSLTGSSYNEQFF

j_call: TRBJ1-2
v_call: TRBV30
d_call: TRBD1
clone_size: once
cdr3_nt: TGTGCCTGGAGTCCCGGGACAGAGACCTATGGCTACACCTTC
cdr3_aa: CAWSPGTETYGYTF

j_call: TRBJ2-3
v_call: TRBV28
d_call: TRBD1
clone_size: once
cdr3_nt: TGTGCCAGCAGTTCTGGCAGGGGGCGCCGAGGGGGCACAGATACGCAGTATTTT
cdr3_aa: CASSSGRGRRGGTDTQYF

j_call: TRBJ1-4
v_call: TRBV6-5
d_call: NA
clone_size: NA
cdr3_nt: TGTGCCAGCAGTTCCTCCGGTCGTGAAAAACTGTTTTTT
cdr3_aa: CASSSSGREKLFF

j_call: TRBJ1-1
v_call: TRBV5-6
d_call: NA
clone_size: NA
cdr3_nt: TGTGCCAGCAGCGCACAGGGACTGAACACTGAAGCTTTCTTT
cdr3_aa: CASSAQGLNTEAFF

j_call: TRBJ2-1
v_call: TRBV7-9
d_call: NA
clone_size: NA
cdr3_nt: TGTGCCAGCAGCTTAGTATCCGTAAATGAGCAGTTCTTC
cdr3_aa: CASSLVSVNEQFF

j_call: TRBJ2-2
v_call: TRBV11-3
d_call: TRBD2
clone_size: NA
cdr3_nt: TGTGCCAGCAGCTTATTTGGGGGGGAGGCGAACACCGGGGAGCTGTTTTTT
cdr3_aa: CASSLFGGEANTGELFF

j_call: TRBJ2-2
v_call: TRBV4-2
d_call: NA
clone_size: NA
cdr3_nt: TGTGCCAGCAGCCAAGCCTACAGGGCCACCGGGGAGCTGTTTTTT
cdr3_aa: CASSQAYRATGELFF

j_call: TRBJ1-3
v_call: TRBV5-6
d_call: NA
clone_size: NA
cdr3_nt: TGTGCCAGCAGCAGGGGATACACCATATATTTT
cdr3_aa: CASSRGYTIYF

j_call: TRBJ1-3
v_call: TRBV19
d_call: NA
clone_size: NA
cdr3_nt: TGTGCCAGTAGTACACGACACCGCTCTGGAAACACCATATATTTT
cdr3_aa: CASSTRHRSGNTIYF

j_call: TRBJ1-4
v_call: TRBV2
d_call: TRBD1
clone_size: NA
cdr3_nt: TGTGCCAGCACAGGGACAGGGGGAAATGAAAAACTGTTTTTT
cdr3_aa: CASTGTGGNEKLFF

j_call: TRBJ2-1
v_call: TRBV9
d_call: NA
clone_size: NA
cdr3_nt: TGTGCCAGCAGCGCAAGGGGACTCGTTTACAATGAGCAGTTCTTC
cdr3_aa: CASSARGLVYNEQFF

j_call: TRBJ2-3
v_call: TRBV27
d_call: TRBD2
clone_size: NA
cdr3_nt: TGTGCCAGCAGGCTAGCGGGGGGGACCACAGATACGCAGTATTTT
cdr3_aa: CASRLAGGTTDTQYF

j_call: TRBJ2-1
v_call: TRBV9
d_call: NA
clone_size: NA
cdr3_nt: TGTGCCAGCAGCGACTCGGAAGCACGGAGCGATGAGCAGTTCTTC
cdr3_aa: CASSDSEARSDEQFF

j_call: TRBJ2-1
v_call: TRBV27
d_call: TRBD2
clone_size: NA
cdr3_nt: TGTGCCAGCAGTTCGGGACTAGCGGGGGTCTACAATGAGCAGTTCTTC
cdr3_aa: CASSSGLAGVYNEQFF

j_call: TRBJ1-2
v_call: TRBV7-2
d_call: TRBD1
clone_size: NA
cdr3_nt: TGTGCCAGCAGCAAAATGACTCCGGGACAGGGGTCTAACTATGGCTACACCTTC
cdr3_aa: CASSKMTPGQGSNYGYTF

j_call: TRBJ2-2
v_call: TRBV6-5
d_call: NA
clone_size: once
cdr3_nt: TGTGCCAGCATGCGTGGCACCGGGGAGCTGTTTTTT
cdr3_aa: CASMRGTGELFF

j_call: TRBJ2-1
v_call: TRBV11-2
d_call: TRBD1
clone_size: NA
cdr3_nt: TGTGCCAGCAGCCCTATATCCCGGGGACAGCGTCTGGTCTTC
cdr3_aa: CASSPISRGQRLVF

j_call: TRBJ1-5
v_call: TRBV7-2
d_call: TRBD1
clone_size: NA
cdr3_nt: TGTGCCAGCAGCCCGGGACAGGGGGCGGGTCAGCCCCAGCATTTT
cdr3_aa: CASSPGQGAGQPQHF

j_call: TRBJ1-3
v_call: TRBV19
d_call: NA
clone_size: NA
cdr3_nt: TGTGCCAGTAGTATATCCGCCAGGGGATCTGGAAACACCATATATTTT
cdr3_aa: CASSISARGSGNTIYF

j_call: TRBJ2-3
v_call: TRBV6-1
d_call: TRBD2
clone_size: NA
cdr3_nt: TGTGCCAGCAGTGAAGGGACTAGCGGGGGAGATACGCAGTATTTT
cdr3_aa: CASSEGTSGGDTQYF

j_call: TRBJ2-4
v_call: TRBV27
d_call: TRBD1
clone_size: NA
cdr3_nt: TGTGCCAGCAGCATCGGGACAGGGAACATTCAGTACTTC
cdr3_aa: CASSIGTGNIQYF

j_call: TRBJ2-3
v_call: TRBV6-2/TRBV6-3
d_call: TRBD2
clone_size: NA
cdr3_nt: TGTGCCAGCAGTCAGCGGGATAGCACAGATACGCAGTATTTT
cdr3_aa: CASSQRDSTDTQYF

j_call: TRBJ2-1
v_call: TRBV5-6
d_call: NA
clone_size: NA
cdr3_nt: TGTGCCAGCAGCCACCCCTTCGGGGGGCGATCCTACAATGAGCAGTTCTTC
cdr3_aa: CASSHPFGGRSYNEQFF

j_call: TRBJ2-3
v_call: TRBV19
d_call: TRBD2
clone_size: NA
cdr3_nt: TGTGCCTCCCAGTCTAGCGGTGCCACAGATACGCAGTATTTT
cdr3_aa: CASQSSGATDTQYF

j_call: TRBJ2-2
v_call: TRBV7-9
d_call: TRBD1
clone_size: once
cdr3_nt: TGTGCCAGCAGCTGGACAGGGCGGACCGGGGAGCTGTTTTTT
cdr3_aa: CASSWTGRTGELFF

j_call: TRBJ2-7
v_call: TRBV28
d_call: NA
clone_size: NA
cdr3_nt: TGTGCCAGCAGTCCCGGGGATTTCCCCTACGAGCAGTACTTC
cdr3_aa: CASSPGDFPYEQYF

j_call: TRBJ2-1
v_call: TRBV7-8
d_call: TRBD2
clone_size: NA
cdr3_nt: TGTGCCAGCAGCTTCGTGGGGACTAGCGTTGATGAGCAGTTCTTC
cdr3_aa: CASSFVGTSVDEQFF

j_call: TRBJ2-1
v_call: TRBV7-8
d_call: TRBD2
clone_size: NA
cdr3_nt: TGTGCCAGCAGCTCCCGGGAGGGTCCGAAGCAGTTCTTC
cdr3_aa: CASSSREGPKQFF

j_call: TRBJ1-2
v_call: TRBV7-2
d_call: TRBD1
clone_size: NA
cdr3_nt: TGTGCCAGCAGCTCTGGGACAGCTACTAACTATGGCTACACCTTC
cdr3_aa: CASSSGTATNYGYTF

j_call: TRBJ2-1
v_call: TRBV6-5
d_call: TRBD2
clone_size: NA
cdr3_nt: TGTGCCAGCAGCTTGGGACTAGCTTCCAATGAGCAGTTCTTC
cdr3_aa: CASSLGLASNEQFF

j_call: TRBJ2-2
v_call: TRBV7-2
d_call: NA
clone_size: NA
cdr3_nt: TGTGCCAGCAGCTTACTGGGCCCCGGGGAGCTGTTTTTT
cdr3_aa: CASSLLGPGELFF

j_call: TRBJ2-1
v_call: TRBV6-2/TRBV6-3
d_call: TRBD2
clone_size: NA
cdr3_nt: TGTGCCAGCAGTTACCCGGGAGGTCGGCACAATGAGCAGTTCTTC
cdr3_aa: CASSYPGGRHNEQFF

j_call: TRBJ1-2
v_call: TRBV7-2
d_call: TRBD1
clone_size: NA
cdr3_nt: TGTGCCAGCAGCCTACTCCCTAGGGACAGGGGGCAGTGGGGCTACACCTTC
cdr3_aa: CASSLLPRDRGQWGYTF

j_call: TRBJ2-2
v_call: TRBV15
d_call: NA
clone_size: NA
cdr3_nt: TGTGCCACCAGCAGAGTTTACCAGGGGACCGGGGAGCTGTTTTTT
cdr3_aa: CATSRVYQGTGELFF

j_call: TRBJ1-2
v_call: TRBV5-6
d_call: TRBD1
clone_size: NA
cdr3_nt: TGTGCCAGCAGCGGGGGGACAGGAGGTCGCTATGGCTACACCTTC
cdr3_aa: CASSGGTGGRYGYTF

j_call: TRBJ2-2
v_call: TRBV5-4
d_call: TRBD2
clone_size: NA
cdr3_nt: TGTGCCAGCAGCTTGGAGGCTAGCGGGAGGGCCGGGGAGCTGTTTTTT
cdr3_aa: CASSLEASGRAGELFF

j_call: TRBJ2-3
v_call: TRBV11-3
d_call: NA
clone_size: NA
cdr3_nt: TGTGCCAGCAGCCCCACACAGGGTTCAGATACGCAGTATTTT
cdr3_aa: CASSPTQGSDTQYF

j_call: TRBJ2-3
v_call: TRBV4-3
d_call: NA
clone_size: NA
cdr3_nt: TGCGCCAGCAGCCAAGTTCCAGGGACTAGCACAGATACGCAGTATTTT
cdr3_aa: CASSQVPGTSTDTQYF

j_call: TRBJ2-5
v_call: TRBV5-1
d_call: NA
clone_size: NA
cdr3_nt: TGCGCCAGCGGAGAAGAGACCCAGTACTTC
cdr3_aa: CASGEETQYF

j_call: TRBJ2-1
v_call: TRBV7-2
d_call: TRBD1
clone_size: NA
cdr3_nt: TGTGCCAGCGGGACGGGACAGGCTCCCTACAATGAGCAGTTCTTC
cdr3_aa: CASGTGQAPYNEQFF

j_call: TRBJ2-5
v_call: TRBV6-1
d_call: TRBD2
clone_size: NA
cdr3_nt: TGTGCCAGCAGTGAAGCGGGACTAGGATCCCAGTACTTC
cdr3_aa: CASSEAGLGSQYF

j_call: TRBJ2-1
v_call: TRBV9
d_call: NA
clone_size: NA
cdr3_nt: TGTGCCAGCAGTAGGGGGTCCTACAATGAGCAGTTCTTC
cdr3_aa: CASSRGSYNEQFF

j_call: TRBJ1-4
v_call: TRBV5-1
d_call: NA
clone_size: once
cdr3_nt: TGCGCCAGCAGCTTGAGGGGCTCCGGGGAAAAACTGTTTTTT
cdr3_aa: CASSLRGSGEKLFF